This T cell receptor (beta chain) was captured in a study of blood T cell repertoires in COVID-19. This clone was detected only once. As processed by the authors: Counts of nucleated cells, estimated from reference gene primer amplification, were obtained. Data came from immunoSEQ multiplex PCR; TCRdb stores just in-frame clones and leaves some out. V, J and clone size reflect that table, while D and trimming were determined from the DNA. The table shows 150,000 to 200,000 clones, with around 86% occurring only once. This CDR3 comprises 14 residues. Germline trimming cut 6 bases from V and 6 bases from J; bases unmatched to any gene: 9. Per germline, CDR1 KGHSH and CDR2 LQKENI.

The sequence was obtained from a man in his forties or fifties with active or convalescent COVID-19. The chain carries TRBV18 and TRBJ2-3, with TRBD2 matching 7 bases. Sequenced material: peripheral blood. As DNA, the CDR3 is TGTGCCAGCTCTCGAGACGGGGGGTCTGATACGCAGTATTTT. Translated: CASSRDGGSDTQYF.